The 12 T cell receptor beta chains presented below share a single source sample, sequenced in a study of blood T cell repertoires in COVID-19. Profiling relied on immunoSEQ multiplex PCR, and the TCRdb table lists in-frame clones only, not all of them. The table lists roughly 130,000 clones, roughly 80% of them singletons, with about a sixth in the top ten. The sample consisted of peripheral blood. These receptors were taken from a woman in her forties or fifties with acute or convalescent COVID-19.

This sequence joins TRBV4-2 and TRBJ2-3; 9 nucleotides agree with TRBD2. Trimming took 5 bases from V and 14 from J; bases not matched to a gene: 20. CDR3 length: 16 residues. Germline V gene sequence: CDR1 LGHNA, CDR2 YNFKEQ. CDR3 residues: CASSDVTGTSSVGSYF. The CDR3 bases are TGTGCCAGCAGCGACGTGACCGGGACTAGCTCGGTGGGCTCGTATTTT.

The chain uses TRBV5-4 and TRBJ1-6; perhaps TRBD1 as D (6 bases). CDR1 and CDR2 from the germline V gene are SGHNT and YYREEE (reference sequence). The CDR3 totals 15 residues. Deletions cut 4 bases from V and 5 bases from J, with 13 bases between. The CDR3 coding sequence is TGTGCCAGCAGCCCGGCACAGGGCCATAATTCACCCCTCCACTTT. Translation gives CASSPAQGHNSPLHF.

The chain uses TRBV6-5 and TRBJ2-1, with 11 positions matching TRBD2. Germline V lookup: CDR1 MNHEY, CDR2 SVGAGI. The V gene end was trimmed by 6 bases and the J gene end by 9 bases; junction bases not matched to a gene: 10. This CDR3 comprises 15 residues. The CDR3 coding sequence is TGTGCCAGCAGACTCAATAGCGGGGGGGCCGGTGAGCAGTTCTTC. Residues: CASRLNSGGAGEQFF.

This rearrangement joins TRBV18 to TRBJ2-7; D might be TRBD2 (7 bases). The CDR3 contains 14 residues. The V gene's germline CDR1 is KGHSH and CDR2 LQKENI. Trimming stripped 2 bases from V and 7 bases from J, with 15 bases between. The CDR3 region has the DNA TGTGCCAGCTCACCAGACGGGGGGCGGAGGGAGCAGTACTTC. It specifies CASSPDGGRREQYF.

This chain uses TRBV9 with TRBJ1-4; D perhaps matches TRBD1 (5 bases). The CDR3 is made up of 15 amino acids. CDR1 is SGDLS and CDR2 is YYNGEE in the germline V gene. V lost 4 bases, J lost 3 bases, and 13 bases lay in between. The CDR3 here is CASSPQGGPNEKLFF. In DNA, the CDR3 is TGTGCCAGCAGCCCTCAGGGAGGGCCTAATGAAAAACTGTTTTTT.

V gene TRBV7-9 combines with J gene TRBJ2-3, with TRBD2 matching over 10 bases. The CDR3 contains 17 residues. With V trimmed by 2 bases and J by 2 bases, 7 bases remained unmatched. Per germline, CDR1 SEHNR and CDR2 FQNEAQ (reference sequence). The CDR3 coding sequence is TGTGCCAGCAGCTTAATGCTAGCGGGGGCCGCCACAGATACGCAGTATTTT. This codes for CASSLMLAGAATDTQYF.

The rearrangement links TRBV14 to TRBJ2-1; 8 bases fit TRBD1. V gave up 1 base and J gave up 6 bases; unmatched junction bases: 5. Germline V CDR1 and CDR2: SGHDN, FVKESK. This CDR3 comprises 15 residues. The CDR3 protein is CASSQGYDRGNEQFF. CDR3 sequence (DNA): TGTGCCAGCAGCCAAGGATACGACAGGGGCAATGAGCAGTTCTTC.

The rearrangement joins TRBV11-2 to TRBJ1-2; 8 nucleotides match TRBD1. J was trimmed by 8 bases and V by 2 bases; bases with no gene match: 7. CDR1 SGHAT and CDR2 FQNNGV come from the germline V gene. The CDR3 has 14 residues. The CDR3 loop is CASSLNPGGPGYTF. In DNA, the CDR3 is TGTGCCAGCAGCTTAAACCCAGGGGGCCCAGGCTACACCTTC.

The chain is built from TRBV11-3 and TRBJ1-1; perhaps TRBD1 as D (5 bases). Germline V gene lookup returns CDR1 SGHNT and CDR2 YENEEA. The CDR3 runs to 14 residues. Trimming removed 6 bases from V and 0 bases from J, with 11 bases in between. The chain's CDR3 is CASSLDSLNTEAFF. The DNA of the CDR3 is TGTGCCAGCAGTCTTGACAGCCTGAACACTGAAGCTTTCTTT.

The J gene is TRBJ1-1, the V gene TRBV12-3 or TRBV12-4; D gene uncertain. The CDR3 runs to 13 residues. V was clipped by 3 bases and J by 0 bases, with 5 bases between them. The CDR3 DNA follows: TGTGCCAGCAGTTTGAGGATGAACACTGAAGCTTTCTTT. Translation: CASSLRMNTEAFF.

This chain's CDR3 is CASSIRENSGANVLTF. The CDR3 region has the DNA TGTGCCAGTAGTATAAGGGAGAACTCTGGGGCCAACGTCCTGACTTTC. V is TRBV19 and J is TRBJ2-6; possible D gene TRBD2, 5 bases. Germline-derived CDR1 and CDR2 are LNHDA and SQIVND (reference sequence). This CDR3 spans 16 amino acids. Trimming left V 2 bases short and J 0 bases short, with 8 bases between. The full variable domain, its missing parts supplied by reference TRBV19 and TRBJ2-6, is DGGITQSPKYLFRKEGQNVTLSCEQNLNHDAMYWYRQDPGQGLRLIYYSQIVNDFQKGDIAEGYSVSREKKESFPLTVTSAQKNPTAFYLCASSIRENSGANVLTFGAGSRLTVL.

The chain employs TRBV6-6 and TRBJ2-2; 7 bases line up with TRBD1. The CDR3 consists of 16 residues. The ends lost 2 bases at V and 1 base at J; junction bases unmatched: 4. Germline CDR1 MNHNY, CDR2 SVGAGI (reference sequence). The CDR3 here is CASSYPGQLNTGELFF. CDR3 DNA: TGTGCCAGCAGTTACCCGGGACAGCTGAACACCGGGGAGCTGTTTTTT.